What follows are 20 T cell receptor beta chains derived from one specimen sequenced in a study of blood T cell repertoires in COVID-19. Clones were sequenced by immunoSEQ multiplex PCR, and TCRdb holds only the in-frame ones, with some missing. The sample holds approximately 120,000 clones, 75% to 90% seen once. The sequenced material came from peripheral blood. Receptors were obtained from a woman aged 50 to 60 with acute or convalescent COVID-19.

The genes are TRBV15 and TRBJ1-1; unclear D gene. V was trimmed by 3 bases and J by 7 bases, leaving 21 bases between them. Germline V gene lookup returns CDR1 LNHNV and CDR2 YYDKDF (reference sequence). The CDR3 is 16 residues long. The CDR3 loop is CATSRAPTSPELEAFF. The CDR3 nucleotides are TGTGCCACCAGCAGGGCACCAACCTCCCCGGAGCTTGAAGCTTTCTTT.

The chain joins TRBV15 to TRBJ1-4, with a weak D call TRBD1 (6 bases). The CDR3 runs 17 residues. Trimming took 0 bases from V and 8 from J, leaving 19 bases between them. Germline V gene lookup returns CDR1 LNHNV and CDR2 YYDKDF (reference sequence). CDR3 coding DNA: TGTGCCACCAGCAGAGACGGCCCCAGAGGGCAGGGGGAAAAACTGTTTTTT. It specifies CATSRDGPRGQGEKLFF.

The chain couples TRBV19 to TRBJ1-5; tentative D call: TRBD1 (5 bases). V dropped 0 bases and J dropped 4 bases, with 13 bases sitting between them. The CDR3 runs 16 residues. Germline assignment: CDR1 LNHDA and CDR2 SQIVND (reference sequence). The CDR3 bases are TGTGCCAGTAGTATAGACTTTAGGGGTGCGAATCAGCCCCAGCATTTT. Its protein product is CASSIDFRGANQPQHF.

This chain links TRBV2 with TRBJ2-5, with TRBD1 as a possible D gene (6 bases). The CDR3 runs 14 residues. The V and J ends lost 10 bases and 5 bases respectively, with 20 bases between them. CDR1 SNHLY and CDR2 FYNNEI come from the germline V gene. The CDR3 DNA reads TGTGCCACCCAAAGGGACACGGCGGTGGAGACCCAGTACTTC. Its translation: CATQRDTAVETQYF.

The chain uses TRBV19 and TRBJ2-7, with D possibly TRBD1 on 6 matching bases. This CDR3 region has 15 residues. Trimming shortened V by 6 bases and J by 3 bases, and 18 bases separated the two germline ends. Germline V gene sequence: CDR1 LNHDA, CDR2 SQIVND (reference sequence). CDR3 loop: CASRTGQNLNYEQYF. CDR3 nucleotide sequence: TGTGCCAGTAGGACGGGACAAAATCTTAACTACGAGCAGTACTTC.

The chain links TRBV5-1 to TRBJ2-2, with a tentative D call TRBD2 (5 bases). The CDR3 length is 15 residues. Trimming took off 4 bases at V and 3 bases at J, with 13 bases between the two ends. The germline gives CDR1 SGHRS, CDR2 YFSETQ. DNA for the CDR3: TGCGCCAGCAGCGTGAGAGGGCGCGACACCGGGGAGCTGTTTTTT. It translates to CASSVRGRDTGELFF. The full variable domain, with the rest looked up from reference TRBV5-1 and TRBJ2-2, is KAGVTQTPRYLIKTRGQQVTLSCSPISGHRSVSWYQQTPGQGLQFLFEYFSETQRNKGNFPGRFSGRQFSNSRSEMNVSTLELGDSALYLCASSVRGRDTGELFFGEGSRLTVL.

The chain has TRBV5-6 and TRBJ2-7; tentatively, D is TRBD2 (5 bases). Between the trimmed V and J ends, which lost 0 bases and 4 bases, there was a span of 5 bases. This CDR3 comprises 12 residues. Germline CDR1 SGHDT, CDR2 YYEEEE. The CDR3 bases are TGTGCCAGCAGCTTGGGAGGGTACGAGCAGTACTTC. Translation: CASSLGGYEQYF. Using reference TRBV5-6 and TRBJ2-7 for the parts outside the CDR3, the full variable domain is DAGVTQSPTHLIKTRGQQVTLRCSPKSGHDTVSWYQQALGQGPQFIFQYYEEEERQRGNFPDRFSGHQFPNYSSELNVNALLLGDSALYLCASSLGGYEQYFGPGTRLTVT.

V gene TRBV10-2 combines with J gene TRBJ1-5; TRBD1 might be the D (6 bases). The V and J ends lost 8 bases and 7 bases respectively, with 15 bases between them. Germline loops: CDR1 WSHSY, CDR2 SAAADI. The CDR3 is 13 amino acids. The CDR3 DNA sequence: TGCGCCAGCGGGACAAGTGTTGCCCAGCCCCAGCATTTT. This sequence encodes CASGTSVAQPQHF.

The table lists this clone with a count of one. The genes are TRBV19 and TRBJ2-2; 11 bases align to TRBD1. This CDR3 spans 16 amino acids. After removal of 5 bases from V and 6 bases from J, the junction contained 8 bases not matched to a gene. Germline CDR1 reads LNHDA; CDR2 reads SQIVND (reference sequence). Here the CDR3 reads CASSGRDRGYAGELFF. The CDR3 DNA reads TGTGCCAGTAGTGGCCGGGACAGGGGGTATGCCGGGGAGCTGTTTTTT.

This chain links TRBV29-1 with TRBJ1-1, with D unclear. This CDR3 is built from 13 residues. V was pared by 5 bases and J by 5 bases, with 15 bases between. Germline lookup yields CDR1 SQVTM and CDR2 ANQGSEA. Here the CDR3 reads CSVHRTFRTEAFF. The CDR3 coding sequence is TGCAGCGTTCACCGAACCTTTCGGACTGAAGCTTTCTTT. Supplemented by reference TRBV29-1 and TRBJ1-1, the full variable domain reads SAVISQKPSRDICQRGTSLTIQCQVDSQVTMMFWYRQQPGQSLTLIATANQGSEATYESGFVIDKFPISRPNLTFSTLTVSNMSPEDSSIYLCSVHRTFRTEAFFGQGTRLTVV.

This chain uses TRBV9 with TRBJ1-2; 11 positions match TRBD1. There are 17 residues in the CDR3. CDR1 SGDLS and CDR2 YYNGEE come from the germline V gene. V trimming: 4 bases; J trimming: 3 bases; junction bases outside the gene matches: 11. CDR3 bases: TGTGCCAGCAGCCCAGGGGGACAGGGGGGACGAGACTATGGCTACACCTTC. It encodes CASSPGGQGGRDYGYTF.

This chain joins TRBV5-1 and TRBJ1-1; D not resolved. This CDR3 spans 13 amino acids. Germline CDR1 reads SGHRS; CDR2 reads YFSETQ. Trimming shortened V by 1 base and J by 1 base, and 5 bases separated the two germline ends. CDR3 nucleotides: TGCGCCAGCAGCTTGACAACGAACACTGAAGCTTTCTTT. Residues: CASSLTTNTEAFF.

This sequence joins TRBV19 and TRBJ1-2; 10 bases align to TRBD1. With 5 bases clipped from V and 5 bases from J, the junction kept 14 bases outside the gene matches. This CDR3 region has 17 residues. Per the germline V gene, CDR1 is LNHDA and CDR2 is SQIVND (reference sequence). CDR3 nucleotides: TGTGCCAGTAGTGCCGGAAAGGACAGGGGGGGCCTATATGGCTACACCTTC. This encodes CASSAGKDRGGLYGYTF.

The chain combines TRBV30 with TRBJ1-3; 7 positions match TRBD1. The CDR3 loop spans 16 amino acids. With 5 bases clipped from V and 4 bases from J, the junction kept 14 bases outside the gene matches. CDR1 and CDR2 (germline): GTSNPN, SVGIG (reference sequence). The CDR3 coding sequence is TGTGCCTGGGCCTCATCAGGGGGTTCGCGGGGAAACACCATATATTTT. It translates to CAWASSGGSRGNTIYF.

This sequence joins TRBV28 and TRBJ2-1; 13 bases map to TRBD2. This CDR3 spans 16 amino acids. Germline-derived CDR1 and CDR2 are MDHEN and SYDVKM. The J segment lost 4 bases and the V segment lost 4 bases, leaving 4 bases of the junction unmatched. In DNA, the CDR3 is TGTGCCAGCAGTTCAGGACTAGCGGGGGTATACAATGAGCAGTTCTTC. Translated, it gives CASSSGLAGVYNEQFF.

The chain recombines TRBV5-1 with TRBJ2-5; no reliable D call. This CDR3 is built from 13 residues. Germline V gives CDR1 SGHRS, CDR2 YFSETQ. Trimming removed 3 bases from V and 1 base from J, with 7 bases in between. The CDR3 here is CASSSESQETQYF. Written as DNA, the CDR3 is TGCGCCAGCAGCTCCGAGTCCCAAGAGACCCAGTACTTC.

The gene calls are TRBV5-1 and TRBJ1-6; 10 positions agree with TRBD1. The CDR3 contains 18 residues. Germline CDR1 is SGHRS and CDR2 is YFSETQ. The V gene end was trimmed by 6 bases and the J gene end by 0 bases; junction bases not matched to a gene: 9. This chain's CDR3 is CASTPGQGIGSYNSPLHF. As DNA, the CDR3 is TGCGCCAGCACCCCGGGACAGGGGATAGGCTCCTATAATTCACCCCTCCACTTT.

The chain recombines TRBV18 with TRBJ1-5; 12 bases agree with TRBD1. CDR3 length equals 14 residues. V lost 9 bases, J lost 6 bases, and 6 bases stayed unmatched. The V gene's germline CDR1 is KGHSH and CDR2 LQKENI. DNA of the CDR3: TGTGCCAGGGAGGGACAGGGGGCTGGTCAGCCCCAGCATTTT. Encoded protein: CAREGQGAGQPQHF.

The rearrangement links TRBV13 to TRBJ2-1, with 9 positions matching TRBD1. Germline loops: CDR1 PRHDT, CDR2 FYEKMQ (reference sequence). Trimming took 11 bases from V and 5 from J; bases not matched to a gene: 10. The CDR3 sequence is 14 residues long. Here the CDR3 reads CASLVRTGDNEQFF. The DNA for the CDR3 is TGTGCCTCCCTAGTCCGGACAGGGGACAATGAGCAGTTCTTC.

This sequence joins TRBV7-3 and TRBJ2-3; 8 nucleotides line up with TRBD2. The germline CDR1 and CDR2 sequences are SGHTA and FQGTGA. V lost 5 bases to trimming and J lost 9 bases; unmatched junction nucleotides: 22. This CDR3 is 18 amino acids long. CDR3 loop: CASSPPAGGGGTPATQYF. The CDR3 nucleotides are TGTGCCAGCAGCCCACCCGCAGGTGGCGGGGGGACCCCCGCGACGCAGTATTTT.